This entry lists 5 T cell receptor beta chains sequenced from one sample in a study of human T cells and chemical hapten exposure. Time point of the sample: patch test 1, 2 weeks after DPC sensitization. The sample's treatment: therapeutic diphenylcyclopropenone sensitization with weekly scalp DPC. TCRdb re-derived calls from the RACE reads in MiXCR, one entry per CDR3 protein. The repertoire has just under 350,000 distinct CDR3 sequences, around 7% of them found once; the top ten carry approximately 8.9%. The sequenced sample was whole blood, obtained in connection with sensitization to the hapten diphenylcyclopropenone (DPC). Receptors were obtained from a woman aged 18-35 years with alopecia areata. Some clones in this sample may be carry-over from other donors' samples.

This clonotype was detected ten times or more. The rearrangement uses TRBV7-6 and TRBJ2-1, with 7 bases identical to TRBD2. Germline CDR1 SGHVS, CDR2 FNYEAQ. This CDR3 comprises 14 residues. The V gene end was trimmed by 6 bases and the J gene end by 8 bases; junction bases not matched to a gene: 10. CDR3 DNA sequence: TGTGCCAGCAGTTCCGGGACTATACTTTATGAGCAGTTCTTC. It yields the protein CASSSGTILYEQFF.

This chain joins TRBV7-6 and TRBJ2-7, with D tentatively TRBD1 (6 bases). This CDR3 is built from 16 residues. Germline CDR1 reads SGHVS; CDR2 reads FNYEAQ. The V gene lost 1 base and the J gene lost 7 bases, with 20 bases spanning the gap. CDR3 coding DNA: TGTGCCAGCAGCTTAGGGACAGCTCCGGAGCTACGGGAGCAGTACTTC. Amino acids: CASSLGTAPELREQYF.

This clonotype was seen many times. The rearrangement uses TRBV4-3 and TRBJ2-3; 7 bases agree with TRBD1. V shed 0 bases and J 5 bases; nucleotides not matched to a gene: 5. Germline lookup yields CDR1 LGHNA and CDR2 YSLEER. The CDR3 runs 15 residues. CDR3 sequence reads: CASSQDLQGEDTQYF. In DNA form, the CDR3 reads TGCGCCAGCAGCCAAGATCTCCAGGGGGAAGATACGCAGTATTTT.

This clonotype was counted between two and nine times. CDR3 residues: CASSQAGTSGDNEQFF. The DNA of the CDR3 is TGTGCCAGCAGTCAAGCCGGGACTAGCGGGGACAATGAGCAGTTCTTC. The chain combines TRBV6-4 with TRBJ2-1; the match to TRBD2 covers 13 bases. Trimming took 5 bases from V and 5 from J; bases not matched to a gene: 6. The germline gives CDR1 MRHNA, CDR2 SNTAGT. There are 16 residues in the CDR3.

This clonotype appeared a few times. V gene TRBV6-1 combines with J gene TRBJ1-1; TRBD1 might be the D (5 bases). Trimming cost V 4 bases and J 1 base, with 16 bases left between them. Per the germline V gene, CDR1 is MNHNS and CDR2 is SASEGT. The CDR3 runs 16 residues. The CDR3 DNA is TGTGCCAGCAGTGTATCGACAGCCGTACCGAACACTGAAGCTTTCTTT. As protein: CASSVSTAVPNTEAFF.